Only a few counts were recorded for the clone carrying this T cell receptor (beta chain). Its target is unknown. This entry belongs to a study of T-cell memory formation after mild COVID-19. The wider study: Clusters of TCRs were largely donor specific.

Employing constant-segment primers, 5'RACE generated TCR alpha and TCR beta cDNA libraries bearing sample barcodes and UMIs. TCRdb re-derived calls from the 5' RACE reads in MiXCR, one entry per CDR3 protein. This sample has some 290,000 distinct CDR3 sequences, with 15% to 20% found just once. Study-wide results and limits: Cross-reactive memory seemingly joined, as some responding clones were found in pre-infection memory.

The CDR3 covers 14 residues. In germline, CDR1 is MNHEY, CDR2 SVGAGI. V was clipped by 4 bases and J by 4 bases, with 11 bases between them. This TCR derives from a man aged 18 to 30 who had mild COVID-19 (a few samples of this study predate the infection). Cell type and time point are not known. The rearrangement uses TRBV6-5 and TRBJ2-1; D may be TRBD2 (6 bases). Sequencing was done on a sample of PBMCs or a T cell subset sorted from them (not recorded which). Written as DNA, the CDR3 is TGTGCCAGCAGTTCGAACGGGGGATACAATGAGCAGTTCTTC. It is translated as CASSSNGGYNEQFF.